A single sample gave rise to the 28 T cell receptor beta chains below, sequenced in a study of blood T cell repertoires in COVID-19. Sequencing used immunoSEQ multiplex PCR; TCRdb keeps in-frame clones, though not all of them. This table holds about 220,000 clones, roughly 85% found once. Sequencing was done on a sample of PBMCs or T cells enriched from blood (not recorded which). The receptors were gathered from a woman in her 40s with acute COVID-19.

V is TRBV7-2 and J is TRBJ1-3; TRBD1 might be the D (5 bases). The germline V and J ends were trimmed by 3 bases and 2 bases, with 8 bases remaining between them. CDR1 and CDR2 from the germline V gene are SGHTA and FQGNSA. This CDR3 contains 14 residues. This CDR3 reads CASSFQGAGNTIYF. The CDR3 DNA follows: TGTGCCAGCAGCTTCCAGGGCGCTGGAAACACCATATATTTT.

The genes are TRBV5-6 and TRBJ2-7; a weak D match, TRBD2 (6 bases). This CDR3 contains 12 residues. Germline loops: CDR1 SGHDT, CDR2 YYEEEE. V was trimmed by 2 bases and J by 6 bases, leaving 9 bases between them. Here the CDR3 reads CASSFEGGEQYV. CDR3 DNA sequence: TGTGCCAGCAGCTTCGAGGGAGGCGAGCAGTACGTC.

The chain joins TRBV6-6 to TRBJ1-2, with 11 positions matching TRBD1. From germline, CDR1 is MNHNY and CDR2 SVGAGI (reference sequence). CDR3 length equals 14 residues. V gave up 6 bases and J gave up 0 bases; unmatched junction bases: 0. CDR3 sequence: CASRGQGANYGYTF. The DNA of the CDR3 is TGTGCCAGCAGGGGACAGGGGGCTAACTATGGCTACACCTTC.

The rearrangement uses TRBV6-5 and TRBJ2-5; D is undetermined. The germline V and J ends were trimmed by 6 bases and 5 bases, with 13 bases remaining between them. CDR1 and CDR2 (germline): MNHEY, SVGAGI. The CDR3 consists of 13 residues. The CDR3 reads CASRVTPRETQYF. The CDR3 nucleotides are TGTGCCAGCAGAGTGACACCCAGGGAGACCCAGTACTTC.

J is TRBJ1-2 and V is TRBV6-5; D remains ambiguous. The V gene lost 3 bases and the J gene lost 4 bases, with 15 bases spanning the gap. Looked up from germline, CDR1 is MNHEY and CDR2 is SVGAGI. CDR3 length: 15 residues. CDR3 region: CASSYTQDSSYGYTF. CDR3 bases: TGTGCCAGCAGTTATACCCAGGACTCCAGCTATGGCTACACCTTC.

The chain has TRBV24-1 and TRBJ1-2; no reliable D call. The CDR3 sequence is 13 residues long. Trimming removed 5 bases at V and 2 bases at J, with 8 bases between. Germline-derived CDR1 and CDR2 are KGHDR and SFDVKD. This CDR3 reads CATSGGRNYGYTF. The CDR3 bases are TGTGCCACCAGTGGAGGGAGAAACTATGGCTACACCTTC.

The rearrangement uses TRBV10-3 and TRBJ1-4; maybe TRBD1 (5 bases). V lost 3 bases and J 4 bases, leaving 21 bases between the germline ends. The CDR3 is 18 amino acids. Germline V CDR1 and CDR2: ENHRY, SYGVKD. The DNA of the CDR3 is TGTGCCATCAGTGACGGGATACCGGGGGGGAGAGGTAATGAAAAACTGTTTTTT. Protein product: CAISDGIPGGRGNEKLFF.

V and J are TRBV7-2 and TRBJ2-3, with 11 nucleotides matching TRBD2. Germline V gene sequence: CDR1 SGHTA, CDR2 FQGNSA. The CDR3 length is 17 residues. V shed 4 bases, J shed 4 bases, and the junction held 10 bases outside the gene matches. Here the CDR3 DNA reads TGTGCCAGCAGCTCCCCCTGGCTAGCGGGGGGATCAGATACGCAGTATTTT. This translates into CASSSPWLAGGSDTQYF.

The chain employs TRBV27 and TRBJ1-5, with 9 bases matching TRBD1. The CDR3 extends over 16 amino acids. The germline CDR1 and CDR2 sequences are MNHEY and SMNVEV (reference sequence). With V trimmed by 6 bases and J by 6 bases, 12 bases remained unmatched. This CDR3 reads CASSATGGAGGQPQHF. The DNA for the CDR3 is TGTGCCAGCAGCGCCACAGGGGGCGCAGGAGGTCAGCCCCAGCATTTT.

V gene TRBV19 combines with J gene TRBJ2-1; D perhaps matches TRBD1 (5 bases). The CDR3 is 14 residues long. Trimming cost V 8 bases and J 10 bases, with 21 bases left between them. Germline V gives CDR1 LNHDA, CDR2 SQIVND (reference sequence). The CDR3 nucleotides read TGTGCCAGTTCCTATTCAGGTGGGGCCTGGGAGCAGTTCTTC. Translated: CASSYSGGAWEQFF.

CDR3 in amino acids: CASSLTRTSTDTQYF. As DNA, the CDR3 is TGTGCCAGCAGCTTAACGAGAACTAGCACAGATACGCAGTATTTT. The chain links TRBV7-3 to TRBJ2-3, with no clear D. This CDR3 has 15 amino acids. V lost 0 bases and J lost 0, with 7 bases in between. CDR1 SGHTA and CDR2 FQGTGA come from the germline V gene.

The chain is built from TRBV27 and TRBJ2-5, with D perhaps matching TRBD1 (6 bases). Per the germline V gene, CDR1 is MNHEY and CDR2 is SMNVEV (reference sequence). With 3 bases removed from V and 5 bases from J, the gap between germline ends came to 16 bases. CDR3 length equals 15 residues. CDR3 coding DNA: TGTGCCAGCAGTTTCGATCGGACAGAGGCCGAGACCCAGTACTTC. The encoded protein is CASSFDRTEAETQYF.

The gene calls are TRBV7-2 and TRBJ2-3; 11 bases align to TRBD2. Germline V gives CDR1 SGHTA, CDR2 FQGNSA. The V segment lost 1 base and the J segment 13 bases; nucleotides outside the gene matches: 4. This CDR3 is built from 13 residues. CDR3 residues: CASSLVAGGPEYF. The CDR3 DNA sequence: TGTGCCAGCAGCTTAGTAGCGGGGGGGCCTGAGTATTTT.

The V gene is TRBV7-9, the J gene TRBJ1-5; D call uncertain. The CDR3 totals 14 residues. Germline assignment: CDR1 SEHNR and CDR2 FQNEAQ (reference sequence). V was shortened by 1 base and J by 4 bases, with 8 bases between the two germline ends. This CDR3 reads CASSLGGGNQPQHF. For the CDR3, the DNA is TGTGCCAGCAGCTTAGGGGGAGGGAATCAGCCCCAGCATTTT.

The chain joins TRBV6-5 to TRBJ2-3; D remains ambiguous. CDR1 and CDR2 from the germline V gene are MNHEY and SVGAGI. The CDR3 is 16 residues long. V lost 2 bases, J lost 6 bases, and 18 bases lay in between. The CDR3 DNA follows: TGTGCCAGCAGTTACACCCTCAGAGGCCCCGGTGATACGCAGTATTTT. It specifies CASSYTLRGPGDTQYF.

The chain employs TRBV30 and TRBJ2-3; TRBD2 is a possible D gene (6 bases). V lost 1 base to trimming and J lost 0 bases, with 11 bases between them. CDR3 length: 15 residues. CDR1 is GTSNPN and CDR2 is SVGIG in the germline V gene (reference sequence). CDR3 sequence: CAWSGGRGSTDTQYF. The CDR3 DNA is TGTGCCTGGAGTGGAGGGCGGGGTAGCACAGATACGCAGTATTTT. The entire variable domain, with the rest obtained from reference TRBV30 and TRBJ2-3, is as follows: SQTIHQWPATLVQPVGSPLSLECTVEGTSNPNLYWYRQAAGRGLQLLFYSVGIGQISSEVPQNLSASRPQDRQFILSSKKLLLSDSGFYLCAWSGGRGSTDTQYFGPGTRLTVL.

V is TRBV5-1 and J is TRBJ2-2, with a weak D call TRBD2 (5 bases). This CDR3 region has 15 residues. Between the trimmed V and J ends, which lost 2 bases and 4 bases, there was a span of 12 bases. Per the germline V gene, CDR1 is SGHRS and CDR2 is YFSETQ. CDR3 in DNA: TGCGCCAGCAGCTTAGAGGTTCGGGGCACCGGGGAGCTGTTTTTT. Its protein product is CASSLEVRGTGELFF.

The rearrangement joins TRBV11-2 to TRBJ1-2, with D tentatively TRBD1 (5 bases). Deletions cut 5 bases from V and 4 bases from J, with 14 bases between. Germline V gives CDR1 SGHAT, CDR2 FQNNGV. The CDR3 is made up of 14 amino acids. CDR3 residues: CASSPDRQSYGYTF. Here the CDR3 DNA reads TGTGCCAGCAGCCCAGACCGACAGAGCTATGGCTACACCTTC.

The rearrangement uses TRBV11-3 and TRBJ2-5, with 11 bases aligning to TRBD1. CDR1 is SGHNT, CDR2 YENEEA, per germline. V gave up 4 bases and J gave up 5 bases; unmatched junction bases: 6. The CDR3 runs 15 residues. The CDR3 reads CASSSWDRGIETQYF. In nucleotides, the CDR3 is TGTGCCAGCAGCTCTTGGGACAGGGGGATCGAGACCCAGTACTTC.

The rearrangement joins TRBV6-4 to TRBJ2-6; unclear D gene. This CDR3 comprises 14 residues. Germline-derived CDR1 and CDR2 are MRHNA and SNTAGT. Deletions cut 4 bases from V and 1 base from J, with 5 bases between. The CDR3 region has the DNA TGTGCCAGCAGTGTCAGTTCTGGGGCCAACGTCCTGACTTTC. Translating it yields CASSVSSGANVLTF.

This chain connects TRBV6-1 to TRBJ2-3; D possibly corresponds to TRBD1 (5 bases). Trimming took 5 bases from V and 15 from J, leaving 15 bases between them. The length of the CDR3 is 11 residues. Per germline, CDR1 MNHNS and CDR2 SASEGT. CDR3 in amino acids: CASSSRQSSYF. CDR3 in DNA: TGTGCCAGCAGTTCCCGACAGAGTTCCTATTTT.

V gene TRBV14 combines with J gene TRBJ1-2; 8 bases are shared with TRBD1. Trimming took 8 bases from V and 7 from J; bases not matched to a gene: 9. The CDR3 is 13 amino acids. CDR1 and CDR2 from the germline V gene are SGHDN and FVKESK. DNA of the CDR3: TGTGCCAGCGATCCGGGACAGGTCAGTGGCTACACCTTC. Its protein product is CASDPGQVSGYTF.

J is TRBJ2-3 and V is TRBV2; D is undetermined. Trimming removed 7 bases from V and 4 bases from J, with 15 bases in between. The CDR3 runs 14 residues. Per germline, CDR1 SNHLY and CDR2 FYNNEI. CDR3 amino acids: CASTEWLEADTQYF. The CDR3 coding sequence is TGTGCCAGCACCGAATGGCTTGAAGCAGATACGCAGTATTTT.

The chain recombines TRBV3-1 (or the pseudogene TRBV3-2) with TRBJ2-1, with D possibly being TRBD2 (6 bases). V gave up 4 bases and J gave up 4 bases, with 17 bases separating them. The CDR3 spans 16 residues. Looked up from germline, CDR1 is LGHDT and CDR2 is YNNKEL (reference sequence). The CDR3 DNA follows: TGTGCCAGCAGCCCCTACCAGCGGGCCCATTACAATGAGCAGTTCTTC. Its translation: CASSPYQRAHYNEQFF.

The chain links TRBV9 to TRBJ2-7; D possibly corresponds to TRBD2 (5 bases). In germline, CDR1 is SGDLS, CDR2 YYNGEE. V dropped 4 bases and J dropped 2 bases, with 10 bases sitting between them. The length of the CDR3 is 13 residues. Here the CDR3 reads CASSRGMTYEQYF. CDR3 nucleotides: TGTGCCAGCAGCCGAGGGATGACCTACGAGCAGTACTTC.

This sequence joins TRBV14 and TRBJ1-2, with a weak D call TRBD1 (6 bases). Germline CDR1 SGHDN, CDR2 FVKESK. The CDR3 has 18 residues. The V end lost 0 bases, the J end lost 0 bases, and 17 bases lay between the germline ends. As DNA, the CDR3 is TGTGCCAGCAGCCAAGACCAATTTGACAGGACAGCTAACTATGGCTACACCTTC. Translated, it gives CASSQDQFDRTANYGYTF. Filled out from reference TRBV14 and TRBJ1-2, the complete variable domain reads EAGVTQFPSHSVIEKGQTVTLRCDPISGHDNLYWYRRVMGKEIKFLLHFVKESKQDESGMPNNRFLAERTGGTYSTLKVQPAELEDSGVYFCASSQDQFDRTANYGYTFGSGTRLTVV.

This clone has only a few counts. This rearrangement joins TRBV14 to TRBJ1-2; maybe TRBD1 (6 bases). V was clipped by 4 bases and J by 7 bases, with 16 bases between them. Germline lookup yields CDR1 SGHDN and CDR2 FVKESK. This CDR3 is built from 14 residues. The CDR3 loop reads CASSPTGSRGGYTF. As DNA, the CDR3 is TGTGCCAGCAGCCCTACAGGGTCGCGAGGTGGCTACACCTTC.

The chain recombines TRBV19 with TRBJ1-1, with 7 bases lining up with TRBD1. This CDR3 spans 14 amino acids. Losses at the gene ends were 5 bases for V and 1 base for J; bases not matched to a gene: 4. Germline values: CDR1 LNHDA, CDR2 SQIVND (reference sequence). The CDR3 reads CASSWDRQNTEAFF. Written as DNA, the CDR3 is TGTGCCAGTAGTTGGGACAGACAGAACACTGAAGCTTTCTTT.